A single sample is the source of the 2 T cell receptor beta chains below, sequenced in a study of blood T cell repertoires in COVID-19. Sequencing used immunoSEQ multiplex PCR; TCRdb keeps in-frame clones, though not all of them. The repertoire includes 130,000 to 150,000 clones, 81% of them detected once, and 7.5% to 9% sits in the top ten. The sample consisted of peripheral blood. All receptors derive from a human donor in a cohort sampled during active COVID-19.

The rearrangement joins TRBV5-5 to TRBJ1-1; D may be TRBD1 (5 bases). Germline assignment: CDR1 SGHKS and CDR2 YYEKEE (reference sequence). With 1 base removed from V and 1 base from J, the gap between germline ends came to 11 bases. This CDR3 spans 15 amino acids. The DNA for the CDR3 is TGTGCCAGCAGCTTGTTCGGACAAAAGAACACTGAAGCTTTCTTT. Protein product: CASSLFGQKNTEAFF.

This clone was found once. The V call is TRBV6-5, the J call TRBJ2-7; a weak D match, TRBD2 (5 bases). Between the trimmed V and J ends, which lost 7 bases and 1 base, there was a span of 11 bases. CDR3 length: 13 residues. CDR1 and CDR2 from the germline V gene are MNHEY and SVGAGI. The chain's CDR3 is CASTSGVSYEQYF. CDR3 coding DNA: TGTGCCAGCACCAGCGGCGTTTCCTACGAGCAGTACTTC.